This entry lists 11 T cell receptor beta chains sequenced from one sample in a study of identical twins. One entry per CDR3 protein, called by TCRdb with MiXCR from the 5' RACE reads. The sample lists about 200,000 distinct CDR3 sequences; approximately 7.1% were seen once. In addition, the sample was reused for a study of T cells expressing NK-cell markers.

The material sequenced was CD8+ T cells sorted from blood. These TCRs come from a woman aged 18-29 years in good health.

V usage is TRBV7-9 and J usage is TRBJ2-7; TRBD1 matches at 9 bases. The germline V gene has CDR1 SEHNR and CDR2 FQNEAQ (reference sequence). This CDR3 is 16 amino acids long. After removal of 4 bases from V and 2 bases from J, the junction contained 9 bases not matched to a gene. CDR3: CASSYGTGTGAYEQYF. The CDR3 nucleotides read TGTGCCAGCAGCTACGGGACAGGGACGGGAGCCTACGAGCAGTACTTC.

The genes are TRBV6-1 and TRBJ2-1, with 11 bases identical to TRBD1. Trimming took 7 bases from V and 5 from J; bases not matched to a gene: 7. The length of the CDR3 is 15 residues. Germline V gives CDR1 MNHNS, CDR2 SASEGT. In DNA, the CDR3 is TGTGCCAGCACCCGGACAGGGGGCTACCACAATGAGCAGTTCTTC. As protein: CASTRTGGYHNEQFF.

Concerning this clonotype itself: Likely a read error: the CDR3 ends without its conserved phenylalanine or tryptophan. The limits of the CDR3 on the DNA are not certain, so only TCRdb's listed CDR3 is given. V and J are TRBV2 and TRBJ2-7; TRBD2, the table's D call, lacks a check against the DNA. Germline lookup yields CDR1 SNHLY and CDR2 FYNNEI. With termini counted, the CDR3 has 10 amino acids. CDR3 sequence reads: CASSHPGLLL.

This clonotype has a handful of counts. The gene calls are TRBV7-9 and TRBJ2-5; TRBD2 aligns across 7 bases. The CDR3 runs 15 residues. Germline values: CDR1 SEHNR, CDR2 FQNEAQ (reference sequence). V lost 2 bases and J lost 4; bases outside the gene matches: 7. Here the CDR3 reads CASSLRQGGRETQYF. CDR3 DNA: TGTGCCAGCAGCTTAAGGCAGGGAGGGAGAGAGACCCAGTACTTC.

This clonotype was observed at least ten times. The chain employs TRBV12-3 or TRBV12-4 and TRBJ2-3, with D maybe TRBD1 (5 bases). This CDR3 comprises 11 residues. V dropped 6 bases and J dropped 6 bases, with 7 bases sitting between them. Here the CDR3 reads CASRQGDTQYF. The CDR3 DNA follows: TGTGCCAGCAGGCAGGGCGATACGCAGTATTTT.

V usage is TRBV29-1 and J usage is TRBJ2-7; weak D call: TRBD2 (6 bases). CDR1 is SQVTM, CDR2 ANQGSEA, per germline. The V end lost 6 bases, the J end lost 3 bases, and 15 bases lay between the germline ends. CDR3 length: 13 residues. CDR3 bases: TGCAGCGTCTCATGGCGGGGTATCTACGAGCAGTACTTC. Amino acid sequence: CSVSWRGIYEQYF.

This clonotype was counted many times. The chain couples TRBV10-3 to TRBJ2-5; no reliable D call. The germline V gene has CDR1 ENHRY and CDR2 SYGVKD. The length of the CDR3 is 13 residues. Trimming took off 6 bases at V and 2 bases at J, with 10 bases between the two ends. Here the CDR3 reads CAIRGPAQETQYF. CDR3 coding DNA: TGTGCCATCAGGGGCCCAGCTCAAGAGACCCAGTACTTC.

This rearrangement joins TRBV13 to TRBJ2-7, with D maybe TRBD1 (6 bases). The CDR3 totals 12 residues. In germline, CDR1 is PRHDT, CDR2 FYEKMQ (reference sequence). V lost 8 bases and J 3 bases, leaving 11 bases between the germline ends. DNA for the CDR3: TGTGCCAGCGGGACACAGGGCTACGAGCAGTACTTC. Amino acids: CASGTQGYEQYF.

This clonotype was observed a handful of times. This chain connects TRBV27 to TRBJ2-7, with D perhaps matching TRBD1 or TRBD2 (5 bases each). CDR1 is MNHEY and CDR2 is SMNVEV in the germline V gene (reference sequence). Trimming cost V 0 bases and J 5 bases, with 8 bases left between them. CDR3 length: 13 amino acids. As DNA, the CDR3 is TGTGCCAGCAGTTTATCAAGAGGGGACGAGCAGTACTTC. It translates to CASSLSRGDEQYF.

This clonotype turned up a few times. The genes are TRBV2 and TRBJ2-3, with TRBD2 as a possible D gene (6 bases). The germline V gene encodes CDR1 SNHLY and CDR2 FYNNEI. The CDR3 is 13 residues long. Trimming left V 11 bases short and J 0 bases short, with 12 bases between. CDR3 loop: CAGDSGSTDTQYF. CDR3 DNA sequence: TGTGCCGGAGATAGCGGAAGCACAGATACGCAGTATTTT.

Only a few counts were recorded for this clonotype. This chain connects TRBV7-2 to TRBJ2-5, with 8 bases aligning to TRBD2. CDR1 and CDR2 (germline): SGHTA, FQGNSA. The V gene end was trimmed by 2 bases and the J gene end by 4 bases; junction bases not matched to a gene: 12. This CDR3 region has 17 residues. CDR3 bases: TGTGCCAGCAGCTTAAAAGGGGACGCGGGAGGACGAGAGACCCAGTACTTC. It codes for CASSLKGDAGGRETQYF.